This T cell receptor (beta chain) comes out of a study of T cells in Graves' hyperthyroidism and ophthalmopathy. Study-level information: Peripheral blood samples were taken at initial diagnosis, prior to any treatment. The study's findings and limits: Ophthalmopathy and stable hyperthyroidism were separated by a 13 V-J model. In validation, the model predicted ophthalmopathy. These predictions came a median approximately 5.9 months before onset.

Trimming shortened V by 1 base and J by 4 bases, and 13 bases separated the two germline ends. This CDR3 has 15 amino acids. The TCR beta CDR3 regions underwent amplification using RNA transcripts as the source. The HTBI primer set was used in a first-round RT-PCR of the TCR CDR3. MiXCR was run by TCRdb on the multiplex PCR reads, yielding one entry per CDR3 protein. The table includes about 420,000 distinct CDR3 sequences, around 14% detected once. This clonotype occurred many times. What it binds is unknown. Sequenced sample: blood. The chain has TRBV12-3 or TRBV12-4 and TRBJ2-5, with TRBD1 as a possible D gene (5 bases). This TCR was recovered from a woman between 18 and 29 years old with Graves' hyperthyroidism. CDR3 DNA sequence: TGTGCCAGCAGTTTAGGGCAGGGTGAGATAGAGACCCAGTACTTC. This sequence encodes CASSLGQGEIETQYF.